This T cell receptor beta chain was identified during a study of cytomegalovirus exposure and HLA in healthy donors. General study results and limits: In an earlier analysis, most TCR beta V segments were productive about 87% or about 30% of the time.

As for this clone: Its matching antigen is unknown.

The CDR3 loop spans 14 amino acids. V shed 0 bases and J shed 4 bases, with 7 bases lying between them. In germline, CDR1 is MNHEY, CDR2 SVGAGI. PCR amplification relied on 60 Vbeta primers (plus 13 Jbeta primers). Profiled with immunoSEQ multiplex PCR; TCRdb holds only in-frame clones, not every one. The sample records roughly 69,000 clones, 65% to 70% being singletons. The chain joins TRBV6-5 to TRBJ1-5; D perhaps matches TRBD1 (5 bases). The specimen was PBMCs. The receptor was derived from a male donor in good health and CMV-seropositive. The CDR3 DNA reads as TGTGCCAGCAGTTACTCAGGGGTAAATCAGCCCCAGCATTTT. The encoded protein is CASSYSGVNQPQHF.